Below, one TCR beta chain is given with its context. Trimming pared 4 bases from V and 0 bases from J, leaving 18 bases between. In germline, CDR1 is SGHDN, CDR2 FVKESK. The CDR3 length is 18 residues. This record belongs to a study of OX40 agonist ivuxolimab in advanced cancers. Study-wide background: Dose-escalation patients' cancers were hepatocellular carcinoma, melanoma, renal cell or head and neck cancer. Of the participants, 40% had some prior anti-PD-1, anti-PD-L1 or anti-CTLA-4 therapy, which was allowed. Partial responses occurred in Three dose-escalation patients, one with hepatocellular carcinoma and two with cutaneous melanoma.

TCRdb's table, derived via immunoSEQ multiplex PCR, lists solely in-frame clones and lacks some. The table records around 65,000 clones, around 90% of them present only once. This specimen consisted of CD4+ or CD8+ T cells sorted from blood, obtained in a trial of the OX40 agonist ivuxolimab. The chain uses TRBV14 and TRBJ1-4; D possibly corresponds to TRBD1 (6 bases). The sequence was obtained from an adult with an advanced solid tumor such as melanoma, head and neck, liver or kidney cancer. CDR3 residues: CASSPYTGIGATNEKLFF. In DNA, the CDR3 is TGTGCCAGCAGCCCGTATACAGGGATTGGCGCAACTAATGAAAAACTGTTTTTT.